One sample yielded the 21 T cell receptor beta chains listed below, sequenced in a study of blood T cells in healthy people across ages. The use of a sample-barcoded 5' primer and a J-beta primer mix characterized a second PCR of about 6 to 11 cycles. MiXCR, applied by TCRdb to the 5' RACE reads, yields one record per CDR3 protein. This sample has 1 million to 1.2 million distinct CDR3 sequences, with more than 30% found just once. Input material: blood. All receptors derive from a man younger than 35 in good health.

This chain joins TRBV20-1 and TRBJ2-7; D call uncertain. Trimming cost V 3 bases and J 3 bases, with 9 bases left between them. CDR1 is DFQATT and CDR2 is SNEGSKA in the germline V gene (reference sequence). CDR3 length equals 12 residues. CDR3 nucleotides: TGCAGTGCTAGCCGGGCTAACTACGAGCAGTACTTC. The encoded protein is CSASRANYEQYF.

The chain is built from TRBV6-2 or TRBV6-3 and TRBJ2-1; D is unresolved. Trimming removed 8 bases at V and 4 bases at J, with 6 bases between. Per germline, CDR1 MNHEY and CDR2 SVGEGT. The CDR3 is 11 amino acids. The CDR3 protein is CASVGYNEQFF. The DNA of the CDR3 is TGTGCCAGCGTCGGGTACAATGAGCAGTTCTTC.

Remarks on this clonotype: A much larger clonotype is one base distant, so this may be a read error. The genes are TRBV20-1 and TRBJ1-5; D gene unclear. CDR1 is DFQATT and CDR2 is SNEGSKA in the germline V gene (reference sequence). CDR3 length equals 14 residues. The V end was cut by 6 bases, the J end by 4 bases, with 16 bases between. Written as DNA, the CDR3 is TGCAGTGCCCAACGCATGGTGAGGAATCAGCCCCAGCATTTT. Encoded protein: CSAQRMVRNQPQHF.

A few counts support this clonotype. The chain is built from TRBV20-1 and TRBJ2-7, with 8 bases identical to TRBD2. The CDR3 contains 14 residues. The germline CDR1 and CDR2 sequences are DFQATT and SNEGSKA (reference sequence). The trim removed 6 bases at V and 7 bases at J, leaving 14 bases unmatched. CDR3 coding DNA: TGCAGTGCCCCAACTAGCGGACACTACAATGAGCAGTACTTC. Encoded protein: CSAPTSGHYNEQYF.

The V and J genes are TRBV20-1 and TRBJ1-1, with TRBD1 as a possible D gene (5 bases). V was clipped by 5 bases and J by 1 base, with 17 bases between them. The CDR3 extends over 15 amino acids. The germline gives CDR1 DFQATT, CDR2 SNEGSKA (reference sequence). The CDR3 loop is CSAPLSSQGNTEAFF. Here the CDR3 DNA reads TGCAGTGCTCCGTTGAGTTCCCAGGGGAACACTGAAGCTTTCTTT.

The chain links TRBV6-5 to TRBJ2-7; 7 nucleotides align to TRBD1. This CDR3 spans 18 amino acids. The V segment lost 4 bases and the J segment 0 bases; nucleotides outside the gene matches: 15. Germline V gene lookup returns CDR1 MNHEY and CDR2 SVGAGI. DNA for the CDR3: TGTGCCAGCAGTTCCCTTCGACAGGGTCACACAAGCTCCTACGAGCAGTACTTC. Residues: CASSSLRQGHTSSYEQYF.

The chain combines TRBV7-9 with TRBJ2-5, with 8 bases identical to TRBD1. The CDR3 has 18 amino acids. J lost 11 bases, V lost 0 bases, and 20 bases had no gene match. Germline V gene sequence: CDR1 SEHNR, CDR2 FQNEAQ (reference sequence). The CDR3 spells CASSLAKGTGGFYNEQYF. The CDR3 DNA is TGTGCCAGCAGCTTAGCCAAGGGAACAGGGGGTTTCTACAATGAGCAGTACTTC.

This sequence joins TRBV12-3 or TRBV12-4 and TRBJ2-2; D is perhaps TRBD2 (6 bases). The V end was cut by 6 bases, the J end by 8 bases, with 10 bases between. This CDR3 has 12 residues. CDR3 loop: CASSTSGGELFF. The CDR3, as DNA: TGTGCCAGCAGCACCAGCGGGGGGGAGCTGTTTTTT.

The chain recombines TRBV28 with TRBJ1-2; D not resolved. CDR1 is MDHEN and CDR2 is SYDVKM in the germline V gene. Trimming took off 4 bases at V and 10 bases at J, with 13 bases between the two ends. The CDR3 is made up of 12 amino acids. CDR3 loop: CASSSLTQHYTF. In nucleotides, the CDR3 is TGTGCCAGCAGTTCCCTGACTCAGCACTACACCTTC.

The chain combines TRBV20-1 with TRBJ2-5; possible D gene TRBD1, 5 bases. Germline V gives CDR1 DFQATT, CDR2 SNEGSKA (reference sequence). The CDR3 is made up of 14 amino acids. V was clipped by 2 bases and J by 5 bases, with 15 bases between them. For the CDR3, the DNA is TGCAGTGCTAGAACCCGGGCAGGGCCGGAGACCCAGTACTTC. Translating it yields CSARTRAGPETQYF.

The chain has TRBV20-1 and TRBJ2-3, with D unresolved. The V end lost 5 bases, the J end lost 0 bases, and 18 bases lay between the germline ends. CDR1 and CDR2 (germline): DFQATT, SNEGSKA (reference sequence). The CDR3 has 16 residues. CDR3 in amino acids: CSAAASARTSTDTQYF. The DNA for the CDR3 is TGCAGTGCTGCTGCATCGGCCCGTACTAGCACAGATACGCAGTATTTT.

This chain joins TRBV3-1 and TRBJ2-7; TRBD2 matches 7 bases. Germline CDR1 LGHDT, CDR2 YNNKEL (reference sequence). The CDR3 runs 16 residues. Trimming cost V 0 bases and J 4 bases; bases outside gene matches: 9. The CDR3 coding sequence is TGTGCCAGCAGCCAAGATTCCACTAGCGCAACTTACGAGCAGTACTTC. It translates to CASSQDSTSATYEQYF.

V usage is TRBV24-1 and J usage is TRBJ1-5, with D perhaps TRBD1 (5 bases). The CDR3 runs to 15 residues. Germline V gene lookup returns CDR1 KGHDR and CDR2 SFDVKD. V shed 5 bases and J shed 3 bases, with 13 bases lying between them. The CDR3 protein is CATSAVTEINQPQHF. The DNA of the CDR3 is TGTGCCACCAGTGCCGTGACAGAAATCAATCAGCCCCAGCATTTT.

The chain recombines TRBV5-1 with TRBJ2-3; D perhaps matches TRBD1 (5 bases). The CDR3 spans 15 residues. CDR1 and CDR2 from the germline V gene are SGHRS and YFSETQ. Between the trimmed V and J ends, which lost 0 bases and 3 bases, there was a span of 11 bases. CDR3 sequence (DNA): TGCGCCAGCAGCTTGGAGGGCAGGGTAACAGATACGCAGTATTTT. As protein: CASSLEGRVTDTQYF. The full variable domain, rest sourced from reference TRBV5-1 and TRBJ2-3, is KAGVTQTPRYLIKTRGQQVTLSCSPISGHRSVSWYQQTPGQGLQFLFEYFSETQRNKGNFPGRFSGRQFSNSRSEMNVSTLELGDSALYLCASSLEGRVTDTQYFGPGTRLTVL.

V gene TRBV4-1 combines with J gene TRBJ2-5, with 11 positions matching TRBD2. The V and J ends lost 0 bases and 2 bases, in that order; junction bases with no gene match: 11. Germline V gives CDR1 MGHRA, CDR2 YSYEKL. This CDR3 is 19 amino acids long. Here the CDR3 DNA reads TGCGCCAGCAGCCAAGAGAAACTAGCGGGGGCGCACCCTCAAGAGACCCAGTACTTC. Its translation: CASSQEKLAGAHPQETQYF.

This clonotype was found a few times. This sequence joins TRBV4-3 and TRBJ2-1, with D perhaps being TRBD1 or TRBD2 (6 bases each). The germline CDR1 and CDR2 sequences are LGHNA and YSLEER. The CDR3 runs to 17 residues. V gave up 1 base and J gave up 6 bases, with 19 bases separating them. CDR3 in amino acids: CASSQVFRGPPGNEQFF. CDR3 coding DNA: TGCGCCAGCAGCCAAGTTTTTCGGGGGCCACCGGGCAATGAGCAGTTCTTC.

V gene TRBV27 combines with J gene TRBJ2-1; D not resolved. The V gene lost 3 bases and the J gene lost 4 bases, with 10 bases spanning the gap. Germline loops: CDR1 MNHEY, CDR2 SMNVEV (reference sequence). There are 14 residues in the CDR3. Here the CDR3 DNA reads TGTGCCAGCAGTTTCGGACCATCGTACAATGAGCAGTTCTTC. Protein: CASSFGPSYNEQFF.

This rearrangement joins TRBV5-1 to TRBJ2-5; perhaps TRBD1 as D (6 bases). The CDR3 has 15 residues. CDR1 and CDR2 from the germline V gene are SGHRS and YFSETQ. The V end lost 1 base, the J end lost 5 bases, and 15 bases lay between the germline ends. The CDR3 sequence is CASSLSGVRAETQYF. The CDR3 bases are TGCGCCAGCAGCTTGTCAGGGGTTCGTGCGGAGACCCAGTACTTC.

In this sample, this clonotype turned up many times. Here the CDR3 DNA reads TGCAGCGCAATGGACAGCCCGAGCTCCTACGAGCAGTACTTC. Translated, it gives CSAMDSPSSYEQYF. The chain uses TRBV29-1 and TRBJ2-7, with D perhaps TRBD1 (6 bases). The V gene's germline CDR1 is SQVTM and CDR2 ANQGSEA. Trimming took off 7 bases at V and 0 bases at J, with 16 bases between the two ends. The CDR3 is 14 residues long.

As for this clonotype: A read error may explain this, as a much larger clone is one base away. The chain recombines TRBV29-1 with TRBJ2-5; TRBD1 agrees at 8 bases. The V and J ends lost 3 bases and 13 bases, in that order; junction bases with no gene match: 13. Germline lookup yields CDR1 SQVTM and CDR2 ANQGSEA. The CDR3 is made up of 13 amino acids. Written as DNA, the CDR3 is TGCAGCGTTGAGGCGGACAGGGCCTACGAGCTGTACTTC. This translates into CSVEADRAYELYF. Full variable domain (rest looked up from reference TRBV29-1 and TRBJ2-5): SAVISQKPSRDICQRGTSLTIQCQVDSQVTMMFWYRQQPGQSLTLIATANQGSEATYESGFVIDKFPISRPNLTFSTLTVSNMSPEDSSIYLCSVEADRAYELYFGPGTRLLVL.

A few counts support this clonotype. The V call is TRBV4-2, the J call TRBJ2-7; D is uncertain. CDR1 LGHNA and CDR2 YNFKEQ come from the germline V gene. V lost 0 bases and J 2 bases, leaving 5 bases between the germline ends. The CDR3 totals 13 residues. Here the CDR3 DNA reads TGTGCCAGCAGCCAAGAATCGACCTACGAGCAGTACTTC. Encoded protein: CASSQESTYEQYF.